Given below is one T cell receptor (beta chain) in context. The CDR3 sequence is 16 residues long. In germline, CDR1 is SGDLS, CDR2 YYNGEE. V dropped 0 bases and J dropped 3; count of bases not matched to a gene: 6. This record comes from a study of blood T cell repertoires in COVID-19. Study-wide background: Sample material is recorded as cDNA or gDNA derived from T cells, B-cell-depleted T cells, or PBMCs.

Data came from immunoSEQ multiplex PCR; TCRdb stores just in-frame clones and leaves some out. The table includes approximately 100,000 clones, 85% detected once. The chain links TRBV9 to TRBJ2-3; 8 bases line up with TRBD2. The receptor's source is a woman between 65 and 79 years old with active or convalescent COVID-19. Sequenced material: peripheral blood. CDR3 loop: CASSVGGSGVTDTQYF. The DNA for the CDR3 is TGTGCCAGCAGCGTAGGCGGTAGCGGGGTGACAGATACGCAGTATTTT. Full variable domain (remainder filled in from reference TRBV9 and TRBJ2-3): DSGVTQTPKHLITATGQRVTLRCSPRSGDLSVYWYQQSLDQGLQFLIQYYNGEERAKGNILERFSAQQFPDLHSELNLSSLELGDSALYFCASSVGGSGVTDTQYFGPGTRLTVL.